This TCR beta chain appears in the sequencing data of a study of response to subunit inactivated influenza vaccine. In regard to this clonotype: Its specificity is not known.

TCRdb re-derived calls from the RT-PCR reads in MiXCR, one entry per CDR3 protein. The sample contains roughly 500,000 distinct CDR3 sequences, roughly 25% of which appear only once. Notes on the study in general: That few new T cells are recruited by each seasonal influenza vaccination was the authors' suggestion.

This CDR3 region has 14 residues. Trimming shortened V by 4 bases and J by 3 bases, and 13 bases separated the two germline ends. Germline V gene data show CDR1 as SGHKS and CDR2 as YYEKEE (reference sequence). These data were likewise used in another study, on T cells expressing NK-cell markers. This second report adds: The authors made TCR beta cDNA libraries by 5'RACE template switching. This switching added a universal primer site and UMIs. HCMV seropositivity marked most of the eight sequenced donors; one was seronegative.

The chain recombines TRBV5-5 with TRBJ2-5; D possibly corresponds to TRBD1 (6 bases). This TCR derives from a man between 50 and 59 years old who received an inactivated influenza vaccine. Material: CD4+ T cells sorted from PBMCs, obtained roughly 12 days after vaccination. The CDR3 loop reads CASSNRDGEETQYF. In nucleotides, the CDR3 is TGTGCCAGCAGCAACAGGGACGGAGAAGAGACCCAGTACTTC.